This T cell receptor beta chain appears in the sequencing data of a study of CXCR3-negative and CXCR3-positive naive CD8 T cells. Whole-study results and caveats: Greater hydrophobicity was found in TRB CDR3s of CXCR3-positive naive cells than of CXCR3-negative naive cells. Researchers reported similar TRBV-TRBJ usage in naive CXCR3-negative and CXCR3-positive cells, though memory differed. Naive subsets expressed similar surface CD5; TRB CDR3 features served to infer TCR strength. Diversity was high in both naive subsets and much lower in memory cells. Post-cryopreservation CXCR3 expression was partly diminished, and the bulk of assays employed fresh PBMCs.

CDR3 size: 15 residues. CDR1 MNHEY and CDR2 SVGAGI come from the germline V gene. With UMI labels, 5' RACE was used to prepare the TRB cDNA libraries. After re-calling the 5' RACE reads, TCRdb lists one entry per CDR3 protein, DNA absent. The sample table includes 5,500 to 8,500 distinct CDR3 sequences. Points on this clonotype: Its antigen is unidentified.

This TCR derives from a human donor in good health. Some clones in this sample may be carry-over from other donors' samples. The sample was naive CXCR3+ CD8+ T cells from blood. Documented subset: CD45RO-CCR7+CD27+CD95- naive CD8+ T cells expressing CXCR3 (TNR3+). The rearrangement joins TRBV6-5 to TRBJ1-1. CDR3 amino acids: CASNSLGGWDTEAFF.